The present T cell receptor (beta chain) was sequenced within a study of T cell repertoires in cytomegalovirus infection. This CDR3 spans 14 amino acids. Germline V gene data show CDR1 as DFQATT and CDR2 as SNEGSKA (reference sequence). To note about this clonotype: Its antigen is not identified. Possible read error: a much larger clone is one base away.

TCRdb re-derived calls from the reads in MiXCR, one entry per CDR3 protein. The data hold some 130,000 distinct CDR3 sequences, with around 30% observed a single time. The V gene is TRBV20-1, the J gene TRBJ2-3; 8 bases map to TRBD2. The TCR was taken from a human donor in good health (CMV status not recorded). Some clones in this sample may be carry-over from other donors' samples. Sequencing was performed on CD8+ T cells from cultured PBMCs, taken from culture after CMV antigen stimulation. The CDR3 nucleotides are TGCAGCGTCGGACTAGCAGAACGCGCAGATACGCAGTATTTT. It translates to CSVGLAERADTQYF.